This T cell receptor (beta chain) is drawn from a study of cytomegalovirus exposure and HLA in healthy donors. This CDR3 is built from 14 residues. The V end was cut by 5 bases, the J end by 2 bases, with 10 bases between. Germline CDR1 and CDR2: LNHNV and YYDKDF (reference sequence). This clone turned up a few times. The primer mix had 60 Vbeta and 13 Jbeta primers. Profiled with immunoSEQ multiplex PCR; TCRdb holds only in-frame clones, not every one. The table shows 120,000 to 150,000 clones, with 73% occurring only once. Material for sequencing was PBMCs. The J gene is TRBJ1-3, the V gene TRBV15; D is unclear. The clonotype originates from a woman between 18 and 29 years old in good health and CMV-seronegative. The DNA for the CDR3 is TGTGCCACCAGCCCAACTGTTACTGGAAACACCATATATTTT. This codes for CATSPTVTGNTIYF.